The rows below give T cell receptor beta chains drawn from one sample of a study of early T cells in non-severe SARS-CoV-2 infection. MiXCR, applied by TCRdb to the 5' RACE reads, yields one record per CDR3 protein. In the table there are about 21,000 distinct CDR3 sequences, 4.5% to 6% of which are singletons. The input for sequencing was whole blood, taken at baseline. The receptors were sampled from an adult who was a healthcare worker with PCR-confirmed SARS-CoV-2 infection or an uninfected control (not recorded which). The CDR3 runs from the conserved cysteine through the conserved F or W. A D gene is named only where the DNA matches it firmly. A row's size may be missing; if present it is once, few, many or a size class.

j_call clone_size v_call d_call cdr3_nt cdr3_aa
TRBJ2-1 medium-sized TRBV29-1 TRBD1 TGCAGCGTCCTGGGACAGTACTTTGAGAATGAGCAGTTCTTC CSVLGQYFENEQFF
TRBJ2-5 few TRBV10-2 . TGCGCCAGCAGCCGGGACTGGTACAAAGAGACCCAGTACTTC CASSRDWYKETQYF
TRBJ2-7 . TRBV12-3/TRBV12-4 TRBD2 TGTGCCAGCAGTTTAGTCACTAGCGGGACCTACGAGCAGTACTTC CASSLVTSGTYEQYF
TRBJ2-2 . TRBV2 . TGTGCCAGCAACTGGGGGGAAGCCGGGGAGCTGTTTTTT CASNWGEAGELFF
TRBJ1-6 few TRBV3-1 . TGTGCCAGCAGCGAAAGACAGACTAATTCACCCCTCCACTTT CASSERQTNSPLHF
TRBJ1-1 few TRBV20-1 . TGCAGTGCTAGAGATCCGGGAGGGTCGAAGGGGACTGAAGCTTTCTTT CSARDPGGSKGTEAFF
TRBJ2-1 many TRBV7-9 . TGTGCCAGCAGGGAACACGGTCCCCACAATGAGCAGTTCTTC CASREHGPHNEQFF
TRBJ1-1 . TRBV6-1 . TGTGCCAGCAGGGGTATCGGGAACACTGAAGCTTTCTTT CASRGIGNTEAFF
TRBJ1-2 many TRBV20-1 . TGCAGTGCTAGAGAAGTAAACGGTCCGGACTATGGCTACACCTTC CSAREVNGPDYGYTF
TRBJ2-3 many TRBV6-1 TRBD2 TGTGCCAGCAGTCGCGGGGGGCTCACAGATACGCAGTATTTT CASSRGGLTDTQYF
TRBJ1-6 . TRBV7-2 TRBD1 TGTGCCAGCAGCGATCAGGGGGCTCAGAATTCACCCCTCCACTTT CASSDQGAQNSPLHF
TRBJ1-1 medium-sized TRBV20-1 TRBD1 TGCAGTGCTAGATTCAGGGGGTCTGGTGAAGCTTTCTTT CSARFRGSGEAFF
TRBJ2-7 few TRBV7-2 . TGTGCCAGCAACGGGGGGACAAACTACGAGCAGTACTTC CASNGGTNYEQYF
TRBJ1-1 many TRBV5-6 . TGTGCCAGCAGCCTCCTTCTGGAAGCTTTCTTT CASSLLLEAFF
TRBJ2-3 . TRBV10-3 TRBD2 TGTGCCATCAGTGCCGGGACTAGCGGGGGGGCAGATACGCAGTATTTT CAISAGTSGGADTQYF
TRBJ2-2 many TRBV7-8 . TGTGCCAGCAGCTTGTTGGGCGGGCTCCAACCGAGGGGCCCCGGGGAGCTGTTTTTT CASSLLGGLQPRGPGELFF
TRBJ1-1 . TRBV18 . TGTGCCAGCTCACAACAGGAAACTGAAGCTTTCTTT CASSQQETEAFF
TRBJ2-4 many TRBV29-1 TRBD1 TGCAGCGTTGAAGTGATTAATGTGGACAGGGGTTTGGGAAACATTCAGTACTTC CSVEVINVDRGLGNIQYF
TRBJ1-5 many TRBV20-1 . TGCAGTGCTAGAGATCATAAGGGTAGCAATCAGCCCCAGCATTTT CSARDHKGSNQPQHF
TRBJ2-7 many TRBV6-5 . TGTGCCAGCAGTTACTCGCCAGGGACCTACGAGCAGTACTTC CASSYSPGTYEQYF
TRBJ1-1 . TRBV5-1 . TGCGCCAGCAGCTTCCTACTCATTTTCTTGAACACTGAAGCTTTCTTT CASSFLLIFLNTEAFF
TRBJ1-5 few TRBV9 . TGTGCCAGCAGCGGCCAGTACAATCAGCCCCAGCATTTT CASSGQYNQPQHF
TRBJ1-5 . TRBV12-3/TRBV12-4 . TGTGCCAGCAGAAGACAGCTCGATCAGCCCCAGCATTTT CASRRQLDQPQHF
TRBJ1-5 . TRBV7-2 . TGTGCCAGCAGCCTTTCTGCCGGGCCCCAGCATTTT CASSLSAGPQHF
TRBJ2-2 . TRBV12-3/TRBV12-4 . TGTGCCAGCAGTTTTTGGGTTTGGGACACCGGGGAGCTGTTTTTT CASSFWVWDTGELFF
TRBJ1-1 many TRBV7-9 . TGTGCCAGCAGCTGGAGGGGAAGAATGAACACTGAAGCTTTCTTT CASSWRGRMNTEAFF
TRBJ1-1 . TRBV11-2 . TGTGCCAGCTCGGGGCCTTCGTACCCCGCAGCTTTCTTT CASSGPSYPAAFF
TRBJ2-2 medium-sized TRBV2 . TGTGCCAGCACGGCGACGAACACCGGGGAGCTGTTTTTT CASTATNTGELFF
TRBJ1-1 medium-sized TRBV29-1 . TGCAGCGTTGAAGCTGAGAACACTGAAGCTTTCTTT CSVEAENTEAFF
TRBJ2-1 many TRBV7-9 TRBD2 TGTGCCAGCAGCTCCAGCGGGGGGGCCTGGAATGAGCAGTTCTTC CASSSSGGAWNEQFF
TRBJ2-3 . TRBV27 . TGTGCCAGCAGGACTCTTTACGGAGAGCTCTGGGTCACAGATACGCAGTATTTT CASRTLYGELWVTDTQYF
TRBJ2-1 medium-sized TRBV19 . TGTGCCAGTAGTATAGGTAACGGCAATGAGCAGTTCTTC CASSIGNGNEQFF